Listed below are T cell receptor beta chains from one sample, sequenced in a study of vaccination effects on CD4 cells after COVID-19. Their antigen targets remain unknown. Sequenced by immunoSEQ multiplex PCR; TCRdb stores in-frame clones only, minus some. Among around 53,000 clones listed, around 80% were seen once. The input for sequencing was CD4+ T cells from PBMCs cultured with HIV peptides, taken before COVID-19 vaccination. The receptors were gathered from a human donor who had a prior SARS-CoV-2 infection. The CDR3 runs from the conserved cysteine through the conserved F or W. The D gene is left open where the match is weak. Rows may omit the clone size; those that give it use once, few, many or a size class.

V gene	D gene	J gene	clone size	CDR3 DNA	CDR3 protein
TRBV7-7	-	TRBJ1-6	-	TGTGCTAGCAGCTTCTGCCGGGACCCTATCGATCCTAGCTCCTATAATTCACCCCTCCACTTT	CASSFCRDPIDPSSYNSPLHF
TRBV3-1/TRBV3-2	-	TRBJ1-6	-	TGTGCCAGCAGCCAAGGGCCCCGGGGGCGTAATAATTCACCCCTCCACTTT	CASSQGPRGRNNSPLHF
TRBV29-1	-	TRBJ1-6	-	TGCAGCGTTGGTCAGGACCAAAATTCACCCCTCCACTTT	CSVGQDQNSPLHF
TRBV10-3	-	TRBJ1-2	-	TGTGCCATCAGTGAGTCGGGGAGGGAGGAATATGGCTACACCTTC	CAISESGREEYGYTF
TRBV5-5	-	TRBJ1-1	-	TGTGCCAGCAGCCCAACAGGGAACACTGAAGCTTTCTTT	CASSPTGNTEAFF
TRBV18	-	TRBJ2-3	-	TGTGCCAGCTCACCACCGGGCCGGGATACGCAGTATTTT	CASSPPGRDTQYF
TRBV6-5	TRBD1	TRBJ1-2	-	TGTGCCAGCAGGAACACAGGGGACTATGGCTACACCTTC	CASRNTGDYGYTF
TRBV5-1	-	TRBJ1-2	-	TGCGCCAGCAGCCAGGCCAGTAACTATGGCTACACCTTC	CASSQASNYGYTF
TRBV6-5	-	TRBJ1-2	-	TGTGCCAGCATTAGCCCTGCAGCTGGTGGCTACACCTTC	CASISPAAGGYTF
TRBV2	-	TRBJ1-2	-	TGTGCCAGCCGGGAGTCCTATGGCTACACCTTC	CASRESYGYTF
TRBV6-1	TRBD1	TRBJ2-1	few	TGTGCCAGCAGTGATTCTCAGGGGTCAGGGGGCAATGAGCAGTTCTTC	CASSDSQGSGGNEQFF
TRBV11-2	TRBD2	TRBJ2-7	once	TGTGCCAGCAGCTTGAGACCCTTAGCGGGGTCCCTCTACGAGCAGTACTTC	CASSLRPLAGSLYEQYF
TRBV5-1	TRBD1	TRBJ1-4	-	TGCGCCAGCAGCCACGACCGACAGGGATTTAATGAAAAACTGTTTTTT	CASSHDRQGFNEKLFF
TRBV7-2	TRBD1	TRBJ1-5	-	TGTGCCAGCAGCTTCGGGACAGGATCGTATCAGCCCCAGCATTTT	CASSFGTGSYQPQHF
TRBV7-3	-	TRBJ2-1	-	TGTGCCAGCAGCGAGGGACTTAAATACAATGAGCAGTTCTTC	CASSEGLKYNEQFF
TRBV6-2/TRBV6-3	TRBD1	TRBJ1-4	-	TGTGCCAGCAGTAACGGACAGGAACGATTTTTT	CASSNGQERFF
TRBV5-1	TRBD1	TRBJ2-7	few	TGCGCCAGCAGCTTCGTAGGACAGGGGGCGGGGGAGCAGTACTTC	CASSFVGQGAGEQYF
TRBV7-9	-	TRBJ1-2	-	TGTGCCAGCAGCTTAGGGGCCTTTCGTGGTCGGGGCTACACCTTC	CASSLGAFRGRGYTF
TRBV7-2	TRBD2	TRBJ2-7	-	TGTGCCAGCAGCTTAGTATTAGGGACTAGCGGGGGCTACGAGCAGTACTTC	CASSLVLGTSGGYEQYF
TRBV11-1	-	TRBJ2-1	-	TGTGCCAGCAGATATTTGGTGGGGGGCCCCTACAATGAGCAGTTCTTC	CASRYLVGGPYNEQFF
TRBV5-5	-	TRBJ1-1	-	TGTGCCAGCAGCTTGGGTAGGCTGGTATCGGTGAACACTGAAGCTTTCTTT	CASSLGRLVSVNTEAFF
TRBV5-1	TRBD2	TRBJ2-1	-	TGCGCCAGCAGCTTAGGACTAGCAATCTACAATGAGCAGTTCTTC	CASSLGLAIYNEQFF
TRBV7-8	TRBD2	TRBJ2-3	-	TGTGCCAGCAGCACAGCCCCCCTAGCGGGGAACACAGATACGCAGTATTTT	CASSTAPLAGNTDTQYF
TRBV27	TRBD1	TRBJ2-2	-	TGTGCCAGCAGTCCGCGACAGGGGGCCCCATTCACCGGGGAGCTGTTTTTT	CASSPRQGAPFTGELFF
TRBV7-9	-	TRBJ2-2	-	TGTGCCAGCAGCCGTGGTCGACATAACACCGGGGAGCTGTTTTTT	CASSRGRHNTGELFF
TRBV4-1	TRBD1	TRBJ2-7	-	TGCGCCAGCAGCCATCAACAGGGGAGAGACTACGAGCAGTACTTC	CASSHQQGRDYEQYF
TRBV5-1	TRBD1	TRBJ1-2	-	TGCGCCAGCACCCACTCGACAGGGAATAACTATGGCTACACCTTC	CASTHSTGNNYGYTF
TRBV7-2	TRBD2	TRBJ2-7	few	TGTGCCAGCTCCGGGACTAGGGGCTACGAGCAGTACTTC	CASSGTRGYEQYF
TRBV23-1	-	TRBJ1-3	-	TGCGCCAGCAGTCTCCGGGGGCGAGGAAACACCATATATTTT	CASSLRGRGNTIYF
TRBV7-6	TRBD1	TRBJ2-1	few	TGTGCCAGCAGCAAGACAGGGAATAACTACAATGAGCAGTTCTTC	CASSKTGNNYNEQFF
TRBV4-1	TRBD1	TRBJ2-5	-	TGCGCCAGCAGCCAAGCCGGGACAGGGAGGGGAGAGACCCAGTACTTC	CASSQAGTGRGETQYF
TRBV18	TRBD1	TRBJ2-7	few	TGTGCCAGCTCAACAGGGGCGGACTACGAGCAGTACTTC	CASSTGADYEQYF
TRBV2	-	TRBJ2-3	-	TGTGCCAGCAGTTTGGAGAGCACAGATACGCAGTATTTT	CASSLESTDTQYF
TRBV7-2	-	TRBJ2-7	-	TGTGCCAGCAGCGTTGGGAGTGGTAACGAGCAGTACTTC	CASSVGSGNEQYF
TRBV5-1	-	TRBJ2-3	once	TGCGCCAGCAGCTTGGGAGGCGGCTCGGATACGCAGTATTTT	CASSLGGGSDTQYF
TRBV5-5	TRBD1	TRBJ2-7	medium-sized	TGTGCCAGCAGCCCTCGCCCCGGGACAGGGGATCACGAGCAGTACTTC	CASSPRPGTGDHEQYF
TRBV5-1	-	TRBJ1-2	-	TGCGCCAGCAGCTTGGCGTCAGGGGCGGTAAACTATGGCTACACCTTC	CASSLASGAVNYGYTF
TRBV6-5	-	TRBJ1-5	few	TGTGCCAGCAGACCCTCGGGAGATAGCAATCAGCCCCAGCATTTT	CASRPSGDSNQPQHF